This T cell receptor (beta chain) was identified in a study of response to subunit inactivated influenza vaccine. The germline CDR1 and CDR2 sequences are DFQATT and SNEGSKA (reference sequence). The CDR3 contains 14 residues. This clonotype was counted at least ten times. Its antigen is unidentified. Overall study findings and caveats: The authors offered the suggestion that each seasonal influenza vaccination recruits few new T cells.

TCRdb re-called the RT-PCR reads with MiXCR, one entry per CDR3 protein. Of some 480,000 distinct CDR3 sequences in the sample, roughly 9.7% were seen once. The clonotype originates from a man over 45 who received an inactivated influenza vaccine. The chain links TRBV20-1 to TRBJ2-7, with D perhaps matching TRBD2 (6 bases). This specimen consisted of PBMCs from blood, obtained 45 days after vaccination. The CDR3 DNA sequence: TGCAGCCCTGACCGCCCCGCGGGAACTTACGAGCAGTACTTC. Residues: CSPDRPAGTYEQYF.